This T cell receptor beta chain is from a study of OX40 agonist ivuxolimab in advanced cancers. About the study: Treatment of patients was with ivuxolimab, an agonistic anti-OX40 (CD134) antibody.

Regarding the study as a whole: Part of the nonresponder group also had normalized T-cell clonal expansion that was low.

The protocol was immunoSEQ multiplex PCR, while the TCRdb copy is restricted to in-frame clones and leaves out a portion. The sample yields over 35,000 clones, roughly 84% seen once. Sampled blood was obtained at baseline, cycle 4 day 1, and cycle 7 day 1. To note about this clone: No antigen is known for it.

With 6 bases clipped from V and 5 bases from J, the junction kept 5 bases outside the gene matches. Germline CDR1 is MNHNY and CDR2 is SVGAGI (reference sequence). The length of the CDR3 is 14 residues. The clonotype originates from an adult with an advanced solid tumor such as melanoma, head and neck, liver or kidney cancer. The starting material was CD4+ or CD8+ T cells sorted from blood, obtained in a trial of the OX40 agonist ivuxolimab. The V gene is TRBV6-6, the J gene TRBJ2-3, with 10 bases lining up with TRBD2. The CDR3 nucleotides read TGTGCCAGCAGAGATGCTAGCGGGGGAGATACGCAGTATTTT. This encodes CASRDASGGDTQYF.